This TCR beta chain was recovered during a study of Graves' ophthalmopathy and Graves' hyperthyroidism. The wider study: Peripheral blood samples were taken at initial diagnosis, before any treatment. Overall study results and limits: A model built from 13 signatures distinguished ophthalmopathy from stable hyperthyroidism with approximately 90% sensitivity and about 81% specificity. In blood appeared most of the expanded thyroid clonotypes whose frequency exceeded 0.001.

This clonotype was picked up many times. Its antigen is as yet unknown. RNA transcripts served as template for amplifying TCR beta CDR3 sequences. RT-PCR with HTBI primers came first, then second-round multiplex PCR. Each CDR3 protein is one row after TCRdb ran MiXCR on the multiplex PCR reads. The data contain roughly 400,000 distinct CDR3 sequences, 15% to 20% of them singletons. V dropped 4 bases and J dropped 9 bases, with 21 bases sitting between them. Germline V lookup: CDR1 MNHNY, CDR2 SVGAGI (reference sequence). CDR3 length equals 15 residues. Specimen: peripheral blood. The sequence derives from an adult woman with stable Graves' hyperthyroidism. This chain joins TRBV6-6 and TRBJ1-1; tentative D call: TRBD1 (6 bases). CDR3 loop: CASSSSWGAQSKAFF. CDR3 bases: TGTGCCAGCAGTTCCTCCTGGGGGGCGCAAAGTAAAGCTTTCTTT.